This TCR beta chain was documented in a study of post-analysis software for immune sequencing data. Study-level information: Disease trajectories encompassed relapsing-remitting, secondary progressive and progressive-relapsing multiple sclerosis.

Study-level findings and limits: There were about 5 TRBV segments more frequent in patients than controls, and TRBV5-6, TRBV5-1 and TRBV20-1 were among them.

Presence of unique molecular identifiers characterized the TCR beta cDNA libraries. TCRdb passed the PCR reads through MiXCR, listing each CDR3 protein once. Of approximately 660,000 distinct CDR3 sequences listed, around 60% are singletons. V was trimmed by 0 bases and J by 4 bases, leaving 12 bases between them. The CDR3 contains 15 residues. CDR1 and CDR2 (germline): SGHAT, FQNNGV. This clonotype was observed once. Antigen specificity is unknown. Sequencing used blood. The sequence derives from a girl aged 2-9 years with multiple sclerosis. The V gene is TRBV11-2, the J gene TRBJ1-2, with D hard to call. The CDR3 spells CASSLERHRSYGYTF. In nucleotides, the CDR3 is TGTGCCAGCAGCTTAGAACGGCATAGGAGCTATGGCTACACCTTC. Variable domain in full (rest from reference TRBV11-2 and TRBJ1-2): EAGVAQSPRYKIIEKRQSVAFWCNPISGHATLYWYQQILGQGPKLLIQFQNNGVVDDSQLPKDRFSAERLKGVDSTLKIQPAKLEDSAVYLCASSLERHRSYGYTFGSGTRLTVV.